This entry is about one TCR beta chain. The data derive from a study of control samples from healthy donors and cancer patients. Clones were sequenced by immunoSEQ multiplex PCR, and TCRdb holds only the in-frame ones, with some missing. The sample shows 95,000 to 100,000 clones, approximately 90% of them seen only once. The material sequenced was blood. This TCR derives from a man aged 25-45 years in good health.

This chain's CDR3 is CASSQASGTANEKLFF. CDR3 DNA: TGTGCCAGCAGCCAAGCCTCAGGGACGGCTAATGAAAAACTGTTTTTT. The chain carries TRBV4-2 and TRBJ1-4, with D perhaps matching TRBD1 (5 bases). V lost 1 base and J 3 bases, leaving 12 bases between the germline ends. Germline CDR1 is LGHNA and CDR2 is YNFKEQ. The CDR3 length is 16 residues.